There are a few counts of the clone carrying this TCR beta chain. Other DNA sequences in the sample encode the same CDR3. Reverse transcribed after extraction, RNA yielded cDNA as the sequencing template. Sequenced by immunoSEQ multiplex PCR; TCRdb stores in-frame clones only, minus some. The sample has about 250,000 clones, over 45% seen once; the top ten hold around 0.92%. Germline CDR1 MNHEY, CDR2 SVGAGI. This CDR3 has 11 amino acids. Trimming cost V 2 bases and J 7 bases, with 5 bases left between them. This record comes from a study of CD8+ T cells in alopecia areata. This sample's treatment: oral pan-JAK inhibitor, 5-10 mg twice daily.

This chain links TRBV6-5 with TRBJ2-5; D not resolved. The clonotype originates from a human donor with alopecia areata. The sequencing used CD4+ T cells sorted from blood, collected around week 54, from a patient treated with tofacitinib. For the CDR3, the DNA is TGTGCCAGCAGTTACCTCGGGACCCAGTACTTC. This sequence encodes CASSYLGTQYF.